This TCR beta chain was documented in a study of response to subunit inactivated influenza vaccine. From germline, CDR1 is MGHRA and CDR2 YSYEKL. This CDR3 comprises 16 residues. The V segment lost 0 bases and the J segment 4 bases; nucleotides outside the gene matches: 5. TCRdb ran MiXCR on the RT-PCR reads and lists one entry per CDR3 protein. This sample yields more than 550,000 distinct CDR3 sequences, of which about 11% are seen a single time; approximately 10% belongs to the top ten. The sample was also reused in another study, on T cells expressing NK-cell markers. Turning to that study: The authors made TCR beta cDNA libraries by 5'RACE template switching. This switching added a universal primer site and UMIs. The authors derived TCR beta repertoires from sorted CD3+CD56+NKG2C+, CD3+CD56+NKG2C- and CD3+CD56-NKG2C+ T cells. In several experiments, sorting was confined to alpha-beta TCR T cells through use of an anti-gamma-delta TCR antibody.

The sequence was obtained from a man in his forties or fifties who received an inactivated influenza vaccine. The material sequenced was PBMCs from blood, taken on the day of vaccination. The chain employs TRBV4-1 and TRBJ2-7, with TRBD2 matching 11 bases. Here the CDR3 DNA reads TGCGCCAGCAGCCAAGATACTAGCGGGGGACGTTACGAGCAGTACTTC. Protein product: CASSQDTSGGRYEQYF.